This T cell receptor (beta chain) originates from a study of CD8 T cells in ankylosing spondylitis. This clonotype was seen more than once but under ten times. Trimming cost V 0 bases and J 8 bases; bases outside gene matches: 12. CDR3 size: 17 residues. The germline V gene encodes CDR1 SGHDT and CDR2 YYEEEE. TCRdb fed the 5' RACE reads into MiXCR, producing one record per CDR3 protein. In the table there are 200,000 to 250,000 distinct CDR3 sequences, 8% to 11% of which are singletons. V is TRBV5-6 and J is TRBJ2-1; 9 bases are shared with TRBD2. What was sequenced was blood, either unsorted or a sorted T cell fraction (not recorded which). The clonotype comes from a male donor with ankylosing spondylitis or in good health (not recorded which). The CDR3 loop is CASSLGLAGHIGDEQFF. CDR3 sequence (DNA): TGTGCCAGCAGCTTGGGGCTAGCGGGACATATAGGGGATGAGCAGTTCTTC.